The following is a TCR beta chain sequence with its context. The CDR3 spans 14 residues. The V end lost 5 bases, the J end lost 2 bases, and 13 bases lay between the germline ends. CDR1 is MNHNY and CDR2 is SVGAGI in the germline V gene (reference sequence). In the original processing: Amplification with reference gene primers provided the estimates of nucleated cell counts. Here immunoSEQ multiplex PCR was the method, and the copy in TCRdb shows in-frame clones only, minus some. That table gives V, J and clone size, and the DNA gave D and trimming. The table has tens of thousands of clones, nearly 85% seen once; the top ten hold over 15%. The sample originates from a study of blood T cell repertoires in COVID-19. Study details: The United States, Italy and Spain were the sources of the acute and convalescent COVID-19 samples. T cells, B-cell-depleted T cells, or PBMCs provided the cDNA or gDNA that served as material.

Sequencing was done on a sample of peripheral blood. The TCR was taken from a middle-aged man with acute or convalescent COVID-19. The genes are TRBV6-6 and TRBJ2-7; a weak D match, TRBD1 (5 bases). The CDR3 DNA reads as TGTGCCAGCAGTCCCCGTCAGGGTCCCTACGAGCAGTACGTC. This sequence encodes CASSPRQGPYEQYV.